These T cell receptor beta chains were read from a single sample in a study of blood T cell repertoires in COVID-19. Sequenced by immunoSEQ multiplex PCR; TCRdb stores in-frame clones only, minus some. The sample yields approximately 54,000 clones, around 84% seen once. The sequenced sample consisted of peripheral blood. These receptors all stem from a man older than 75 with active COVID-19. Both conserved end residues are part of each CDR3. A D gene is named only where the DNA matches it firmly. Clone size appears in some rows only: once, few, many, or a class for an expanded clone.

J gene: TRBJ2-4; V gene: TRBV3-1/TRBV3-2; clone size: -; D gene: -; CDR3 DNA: TGTGCCAGCAGCCAGGGGCGGGGGCGGGGGAACATTCAGTACTTC; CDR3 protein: CASSQGRGRGNIQYF
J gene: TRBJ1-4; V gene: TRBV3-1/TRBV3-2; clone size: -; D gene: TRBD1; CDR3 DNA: TGTGCCAGCAGCCAAGTAGGCGGGACAGTTGGTGAAAAACTGTTTTTT; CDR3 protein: CASSQVGGTVGEKLFF
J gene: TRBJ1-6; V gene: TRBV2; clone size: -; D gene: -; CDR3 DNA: TGTGCCAGCACCACAGGGTTTGGGTCCGACGGGGGGGAATATTCACCCCTCCACTTT; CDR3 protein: CASTTGFGSDGGEYSPLHF
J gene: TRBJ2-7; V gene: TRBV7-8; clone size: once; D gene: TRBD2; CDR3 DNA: TGTGCCAGCAGCCCTGCGGGGGGACCCTACGAGCAGTACTTC; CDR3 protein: CASSPAGGPYEQYF
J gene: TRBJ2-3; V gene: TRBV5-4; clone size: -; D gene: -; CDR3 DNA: TGTGCCACCTACCTTGACAGTAGAAACACAGATACGCAGTTTTTT; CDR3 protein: CATYLDSRNTDTQFF
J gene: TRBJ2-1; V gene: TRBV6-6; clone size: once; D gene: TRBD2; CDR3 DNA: TGTGCCAGCAGTTACTCGACGGAGACTAGCGGGAGAATTGCGTTCTTC; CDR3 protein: CASSYSTETSGRIAFF
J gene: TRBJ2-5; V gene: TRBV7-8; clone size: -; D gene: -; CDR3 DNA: TGTGCCAGCAGCTTTGACGGGTCCGGGATAGAGACCCAGTACTTC; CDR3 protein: CASSFDGSGIETQYF
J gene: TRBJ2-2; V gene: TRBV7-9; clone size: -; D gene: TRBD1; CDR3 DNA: TGTGCCAGCAGCTTAGTAGCGGTGGGACAGGGGTTTATCACCGGGGAGCTGTTTTTT; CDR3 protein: CASSLVAVGQGFITGELFF
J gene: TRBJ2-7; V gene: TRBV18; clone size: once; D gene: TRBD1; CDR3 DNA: TGTGCCAGCTCGTCCGACAGGGGAGGCGAGCAGTACTTC; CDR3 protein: CASSSDRGGEQYF
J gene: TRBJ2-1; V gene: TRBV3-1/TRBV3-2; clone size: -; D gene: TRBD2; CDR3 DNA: TGTGCCAGCAGCCAAGATCTGGGGGGGAATTCCTACAATGAGCAGTTCTTC; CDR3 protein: CASSQDLGGNSYNEQFF
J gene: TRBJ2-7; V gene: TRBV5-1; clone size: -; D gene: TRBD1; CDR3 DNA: TGCGCCAGCAGCTTGGCGACAGGGCCCGAGCAGTACTTC; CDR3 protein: CASSLATGPEQYF
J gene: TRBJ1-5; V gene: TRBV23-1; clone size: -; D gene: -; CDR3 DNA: TGCGCCAGCAGTCAACTAGACAGAGAGGCTCAGCCCCAGCATTTT; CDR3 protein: CASSQLDREAQPQHF
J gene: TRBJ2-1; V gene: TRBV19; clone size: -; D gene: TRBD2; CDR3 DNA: TGTGCCAGTAGTATCCGGGTGACTAGCGGGAGGGATGAGCAGTTCTTC; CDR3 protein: CASSIRVTSGRDEQFF
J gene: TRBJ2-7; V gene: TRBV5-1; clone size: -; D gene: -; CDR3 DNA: TGCGCCAGCAGCTTGGACCAGGGTCCGGTGAGCGAGCAGTACTTC; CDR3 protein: CASSLDQGPVSEQYF
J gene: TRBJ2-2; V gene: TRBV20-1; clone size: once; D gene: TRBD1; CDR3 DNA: TGCAGTGCTAGTAGTTACAGGGGGCTTAACACCGGGGAGCTGTTTTTT; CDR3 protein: CSASSYRGLNTGELFF
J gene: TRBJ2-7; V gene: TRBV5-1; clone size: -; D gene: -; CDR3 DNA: TGCGCCAGCAGCTTGAGCCCCAAATACGAGCAGTACTTC; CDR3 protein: CASSLSPKYEQYF
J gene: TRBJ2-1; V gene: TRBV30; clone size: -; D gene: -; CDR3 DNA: TGTGCCTGGAGTCCAGGAAGGGGTAGCGGAACCTACAATGAGCAGTTCTTC; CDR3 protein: CAWSPGRGSGTYNEQFF
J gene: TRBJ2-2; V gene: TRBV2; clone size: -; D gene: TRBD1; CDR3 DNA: TGTGCCACCCTACAGGGGGTGGAGGCAGACGGGGAGCTGTTTTTT; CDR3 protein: CATLQGVEADGELFF
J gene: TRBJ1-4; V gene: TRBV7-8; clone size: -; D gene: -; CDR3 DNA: TGTGCCAGCAGCTCATTCAACAGGGTCGGGTCAGGTCATGAAAAACTGTTTTTT; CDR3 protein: CASSSFNRVGSGHEKLFF
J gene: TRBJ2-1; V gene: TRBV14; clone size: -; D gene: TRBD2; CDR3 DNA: TGTGCCAGCAGCCAAGATTGGGTAGGCGGGAGGTCCAACGGTGAGCAGTTCTTC; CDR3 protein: CASSQDWVGGRSNGEQFF
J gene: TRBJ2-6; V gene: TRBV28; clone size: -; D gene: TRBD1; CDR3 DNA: TGTGCCAGCAGACCGGACAGGGATACTCTCAGCGTCCTGACTTTC; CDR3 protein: CASRPDRDTLSVLTF
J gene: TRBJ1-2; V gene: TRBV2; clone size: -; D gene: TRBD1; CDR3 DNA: TGTGCCAGCAGTCCCGCACCAGGGGGCGGCTACACCTTC; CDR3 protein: CASSPAPGGGYTF
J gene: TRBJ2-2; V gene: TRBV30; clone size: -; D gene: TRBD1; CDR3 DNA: TGTGCCTGCGAAATACAGGGGGCTAAAGGTAACACCGGGGAGCTGTTTTTT; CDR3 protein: CACEIQGAKGNTGELFF
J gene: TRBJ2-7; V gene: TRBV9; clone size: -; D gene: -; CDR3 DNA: TGTGCCAGCAGCCCCTCAAGGGGCCACGAGCAGTACTTC; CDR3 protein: CASSPSRGHEQYF
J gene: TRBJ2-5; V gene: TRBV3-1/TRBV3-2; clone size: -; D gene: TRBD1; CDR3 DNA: TGTGCCAGCAGCCAGAGGGGGCGGGAGACCCAGTACTTC; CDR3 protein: CASSQRGRETQYF
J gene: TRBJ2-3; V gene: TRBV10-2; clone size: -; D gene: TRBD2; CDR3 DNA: TGCGCCAGCAGTGAAAGGGCGGGAGTTAGTACAGATACGCAGTATTTT; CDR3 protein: CASSERAGVSTDTQYF
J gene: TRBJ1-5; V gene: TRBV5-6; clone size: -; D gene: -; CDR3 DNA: TGTGCCAGCAGCTTGGGAGGACATTACAATCAGCCCCAGCATTTT; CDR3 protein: CASSLGGHYNQPQHF
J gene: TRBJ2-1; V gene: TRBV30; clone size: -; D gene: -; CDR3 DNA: TGTGCCTGCGGGCGGGCCCCCTCCTACAATGAGCAGTTCTTC; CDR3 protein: CACGRAPSYNEQFF
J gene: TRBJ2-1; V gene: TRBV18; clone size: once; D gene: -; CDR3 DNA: TGTGCCAGCTCACCAGACTATCATGAGCAGTTCTTC; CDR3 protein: CASSPDYHEQFF
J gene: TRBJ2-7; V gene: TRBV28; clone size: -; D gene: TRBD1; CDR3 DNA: TGTGCCAGCAGCCAATCGGGACAGGGGGCGAACGAGCAGTACTTC; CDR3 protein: CASSQSGQGANEQYF
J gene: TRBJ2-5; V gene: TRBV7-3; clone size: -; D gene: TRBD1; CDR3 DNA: TGTGCCAGCAGCCCCGGACAGGGGTCGGAGACCCAGTACTTC; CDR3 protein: CASSPGQGSETQYF
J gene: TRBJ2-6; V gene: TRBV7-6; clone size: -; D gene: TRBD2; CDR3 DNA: TGTGCCAGCAGCCCTAGTCCTAGCGGGAGGGCCTATGGGGCCAACGTCCTGACTTTC; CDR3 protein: CASSPSPSGRAYGANVLTF
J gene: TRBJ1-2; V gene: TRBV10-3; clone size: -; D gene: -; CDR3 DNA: TGTGCCATCAGTAAGCAAAACTATGGCTACACCTTC; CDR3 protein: CAISKQNYGYTF
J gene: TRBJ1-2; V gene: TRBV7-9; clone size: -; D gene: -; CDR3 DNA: TGTGCCAGCAGCCCTGACAGAAACTATGGCTACACCTTC; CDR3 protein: CASSPDRNYGYTF
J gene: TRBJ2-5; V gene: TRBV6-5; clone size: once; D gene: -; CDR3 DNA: TGTGCCAGCAGTTATGAGCGGGCAAGGCGGCAAGAGACCCAGTACTTC; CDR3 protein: CASSYERARRQETQYF
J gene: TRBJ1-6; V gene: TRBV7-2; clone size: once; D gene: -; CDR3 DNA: TGTGCCAGCAGCTTAGCTCCGGGTTTGCGTAGGGGGAGTAATTCACCCCTCCACTTT; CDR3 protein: CASSLAPGLRRGSNSPLHF